The sequence of this T cell receptor beta chain was determined in a study of sequential checkpoint blockade in melanoma. Study-wide background: Patients were randomized 1:1 to nivolumab-then-ipilimumab or ipilimumab-then-nivolumab first-line.

About this clone: A junction boundary mismatches the germline segment, possibly from a read error. Within the sample, other DNA sequences also encode this same CDR3.

Treatment denoted: randomized to nivolumab then ipilimumab (arm A) or the reverse (arm B). None of the patients previously received DNA-damaging chemotherapy. From thawed PBMCs, live CD3+CD8+ cells negative for CD19 and CD56 were sorted. Libraries were prepared by immunoSEQ multiplex PCR; TCRdb keeps only in-frame clonotypes and omits some of them. The sample holds approximately 26,000 clones, 60% to 80% seen once. The CDR3 extends over 15 amino acids. The germline CDR1 and CDR2 sequences are LNHNV and YYDKDF (reference sequence). This receptor was obtained from a human donor with melanoma. The sequences come from CD8+ T cells sorted from blood (inferred from file names), collected from a patient given nivolumab and ipilimumab in sequence. The rearrangement uses TRBV15 and TRBJ1-2, with D perhaps matching TRBD1 (6 bases). The CDR3 nucleotides read TGCGCCACCTCTCCCATCACGGACAGTAACTATGGCTACACCTTC. Translating gives CATSPITDSNYGYTF.